Shown below are 25 T cell receptor beta chains from a single sample sequenced in a study of T-cell memory formation after mild COVID-19 (dated by TCRdb to the early 2020s). The library was built by means of 5' RACE. Sequencer: Illumina NovaSeq 6000. The public reads were reprocessed in TCRdb via fastp at Q25 and MiXCR, keeping in-frame beta chains. One record per CDR3 amino acid sequence lists the most common genes and DNA. Within this sample are about 190,000 distinct CDR3 sequences, with roughly 30% of them counted one time only. Of the sample, over 10% falls within the top ten clones. The sample consisted of PBMCs or a T cell subset sorted from them (not recorded which). The receptors come from an adult woman who had mild COVID-19 (a few samples of this study predate the infection). The sample titles of this study are shuffled in the database, so cell type and time point are left out; the donor was told from shared clones.

This clonotype was observed a single time. The V call is TRBV4-3, the J call TRBJ2-1; D is undetermined. The germline V gene encodes CDR1 LGHNA and CDR2 YSLEER. The V and J ends lost 3 bases and 1 base respectively, with 13 bases between them. There are 16 residues in the CDR3. CDR3 amino acids: CASSQDNPNSYNEQFF. The CDR3 DNA sequence: TGCGCCAGCAGCCAGGATAACCCCAATTCCTACAATGAGCAGTTCTTC.

V gene TRBV7-8 combines with J gene TRBJ2-5; the D is unclear. This CDR3 spans 9 amino acids. CDR1 SGHVS and CDR2 FQNEAQ come from the germline V gene. The V end lost 8 bases, the J end lost 4 bases, and 2 bases lay between the germline ends. The CDR3 spells CASGETQYF. CDR3 DNA sequence: TGTGCCAGCGGAGAGACCCAGTACTTC.

This clonotype was seen only a few times. This chain connects TRBV12-3 or TRBV12-4 to TRBJ2-7, with D possibly TRBD2 on 5 matching bases. This CDR3 has 14 residues. The V end was cut by 6 bases, the J end by 2 bases, with 14 bases between. The CDR3 protein is CASSRRSETYEQYF. The CDR3 DNA reads as TGTGCCAGCAGCCGGAGGTCCGAAACCTACGAGCAGTACTTC.

Of note for this clonotype: The junction departs from germline at one end; a sequencing error may be responsible. The chain couples TRBV3-1 to TRBJ2-7; a possible D gene is TRBD1 (8 bases). CDR3 size: 12 residues. CDR1 and CDR2 (germline): LGHDT, YNNKEL (reference sequence). CDR3 region: CASSQGGTGLDF. Written as DNA, the CDR3 is TGTGCCAGCAGCCAAGGTGGGACAGGACTAGATTTC.

This clonotype was observed a few times. CDR3 DNA sequence: TGTGCCACCAGTGACCGTGGACAGGGGAGGTACAATGAGCAGTTCTTC. This gives the protein CATSDRGQGRYNEQFF. The J gene is TRBJ2-1, the V gene TRBV24-1, with TRBD1 identical over 9 bases. The CDR3 spans 16 residues. The V gene's germline CDR1 is KGHDR and CDR2 SFDVKD. With V trimmed by 4 bases and J by 4 bases, 7 bases remained unmatched.

The table lists this clonotype with a few counts. V and J are TRBV5-1 and TRBJ1-2; D is uncertain. The CDR3 runs to 14 residues. Between the trimmed V and J ends, which lost 4 bases and 8 bases, there was a span of 18 bases. Germline CDR1 reads SGHRS; CDR2 reads YFSETQ. The CDR3 DNA reads as TGCGCCAGCAGCGGAGGGCGGGATGTTGACGGCTACACCTTC. Its translation: CASSGGRDVDGYTF.

This clonotype came up a few times. The CDR3 nucleotides read TGTGCCAGCAGCCTAGACAGGAATAATTCACCCCTCCACTTT. Translating gives CASSLDRNNSPLHF. This rearrangement joins TRBV12-3 or TRBV12-4 to TRBJ1-6; perhaps TRBD1 as D (6 bases). Between the trimmed V and J ends, which lost 6 bases and 5 bases, there was a span of 11 bases. This CDR3 is built from 14 residues.

This sequence joins TRBV29-1 and TRBJ2-5; TRBD1 might be the D (5 bases). CDR1 is SQVTM and CDR2 is ANQGSEA in the germline V gene. V was cut by 4 bases and J by 9 bases, with 12 bases left in between. This CDR3 spans 11 amino acids. The CDR3 sequence is CSVGSGLSQYF. CDR3 coding DNA: TGCAGCGTTGGTTCAGGGTTGTCCCAGTACTTC.

This clonotype turned up a few times. CDR3 protein: CAWSVRQGLVYFGTEAFF. CDR3 in DNA: TGTGCCTGGAGTGTACGCCAGGGCTTAGTGTATTTTGGCACTGAAGCTTTCTTT. The J gene is TRBJ1-1, the V gene TRBV30; tentative D call: TRBD1 (5 bases). Germline V gene sequence: CDR1 GTSNPN, CDR2 SVGIG (reference sequence). The CDR3 covers 18 residues. The V and J ends lost 0 bases and 4 bases respectively, with 24 bases between them.

The chain has TRBV5-1 and TRBJ2-1; D remains unclear. Trimming left V 6 bases short and J 3 bases short, with 10 bases between. CDR1 and CDR2 from the germline V gene are SGHRS and YFSETQ. This CDR3 has 13 amino acids. The CDR3 bases are TGCGCCAGCATGGATCCCCTCTACAATGAGCAGTTCTTC. This gives the protein CASMDPLYNEQFF.

The V and J genes are TRBV6-5 and TRBJ1-1; possible D gene TRBD1, 5 bases. Trimming cost V 3 bases and J 5 bases, with 13 bases left between them. CDR1 MNHEY and CDR2 SVGAGI come from the germline V gene. The CDR3 runs to 14 residues. The CDR3 sequence: CASSYSSGSTEAFF. DNA of the CDR3: TGTGCCAGCAGTTATTCGTCAGGGTCGACTGAAGCTTTCTTT.

The CDR3 region is CASSRTGLGDTQYF. For the CDR3, the DNA is TGTGCCAGCTCACGGACAGGGCTGGGGGATACGCAGTATTTT. V and J are TRBV18 and TRBJ2-3; TRBD1 aligns across 8 bases. The CDR3 loop spans 14 amino acids. Per germline, CDR1 KGHSH and CDR2 LQKENI. The trim removed 4 bases at V and 6 bases at J, leaving 6 bases unmatched. The full variable domain, with the rest looked up from reference TRBV18 and TRBJ2-3, is NAGVMQNPRHLVRRRGQEARLRCSPMKGHSHVYWYRQLPEEGLKFMVYLQKENIIDESGMPKERFSAEFPKEGPSILRIQQVVRGDSAAYFCASSRTGLGDTQYFGPGTRLTVL.

This sequence joins TRBV12-3 or TRBV12-4 and TRBJ1-1; D gene uncertain. This CDR3 comprises 13 residues. V dropped 6 bases and J dropped 0 bases, with 8 bases sitting between them. The CDR3, as DNA: TGTGCCAGCAGAGCCTCGGTGAACACTGAAGCTTTCTTT. Residues: CASRASVNTEAFF.

This clonotype was detected a few times. CDR3 region: CASSPWDSVRTGELFF. The CDR3 nucleotides read TGTGCCAGCAGCCCGTGGGACAGCGTGCGCACCGGGGAGCTGTTTTTT. The chain joins TRBV7-6 to TRBJ2-2; TRBD1 matches at 7 bases. Germline V lookup: CDR1 SGHVS, CDR2 FNYEAQ. The V segment lost 5 bases and the J segment 4 bases; nucleotides outside the gene matches: 10. The length of the CDR3 is 16 residues. The full variable domain, its missing parts supplied by reference TRBV7-6 and TRBJ2-2, is GAGVSQSPRYKVTKRGQDVALRCDPISGHVSLYWYRQALGQGPEFLTYFNYEAQQDKSGLPNDRFSAERPEGSISTLTIQRTEQRDSAMYRCASSPWDSVRTGELFFGEGSRLTVL.

There are a few counts of this clonotype. This chain links TRBV6-2 or TRBV6-3 with TRBJ2-1, with 10 bases matching TRBD1. V lost 7 bases to trimming and J lost 2 bases; unmatched junction nucleotides: 5. Germline lookup yields CDR1 MNHEY and CDR2 SVGEGT. The CDR3 sequence is 15 residues long. CDR3 nucleotide sequence: TGTGCCAGCATACCGGACAGGGGGGCCTACAATGAGCAGTTCTTC. It codes for CASIPDRGAYNEQFF.

This clonotype was seen a few times. This rearrangement joins TRBV15 to TRBJ1-1; a weak D match, TRBD1 (5 bases). Germline V gene data show CDR1 as LNHNV and CDR2 as YYDKDF (reference sequence). This CDR3 has 12 amino acids. Trimming took off 4 bases at V and 5 bases at J, with 8 bases between the two ends. The CDR3 loop reads CATSIGATEAFF. The CDR3 nucleotides read TGTGCCACCAGCATCGGGGCAACTGAAGCTTTCTTT.

This clonotype was recorded a few times. The chain combines TRBV20-1 with TRBJ2-5; 8 nucleotides align to TRBD1. Germline V gives CDR1 DFQATT, CDR2 SNEGSKA (reference sequence). This CDR3 comprises 14 residues. V trimming: 6 bases; J trimming: 8 bases; junction bases outside the gene matches: 14. This CDR3 reads CSATDRASKATQYF. The CDR3 DNA is TGCAGTGCCACGGACAGGGCCAGCAAGGCCACCCAGTACTTC.

There are a few counts of this clonotype. The chain has TRBV29-1 and TRBJ2-1; D possibly corresponds to TRBD1 (6 bases). Looked up from germline, CDR1 is SQVTM and CDR2 is ANQGSEA. This CDR3 is built from 15 residues. V was pared by 6 bases and J by 2 bases, with 17 bases between. In DNA, the CDR3 is TGCAGCGTCGAGCTACTGGGACACGCCTACAATGAGCAGTTCTTC. This encodes CSVELLGHAYNEQFF.

This clonotype was recorded a few times. The chain recombines TRBV20-1 with TRBJ2-5; D is possibly TRBD2 (6 bases). Germline CDR1 is DFQATT and CDR2 is SNEGSKA (reference sequence). V was cut by 6 bases and J by 0 bases, with 14 bases left in between. The length of the CDR3 is 14 residues. For the CDR3, the DNA is TGCAGTGCCTCGGGACTTGGGGACCAAGAGACCCAGTACTTC. Amino acids: CSASGLGDQETQYF.

This clonotype has only a few counts. This sequence joins TRBV12-3 or TRBV12-4 and TRBJ2-2; TRBD2 agrees at 8 bases. The CDR3 sequence is 14 residues long. J was trimmed by 6 bases and V by 3 bases; bases with no gene match: 3. CDR3 amino acids: CASSLAGGSGELFF. CDR3 bases: TGTGCCAGCAGTTTGGCGGGGGGTTCCGGGGAGCTGTTTTTT.

This clonotype has more than one count but fewer than ten. The J gene is TRBJ1-5, the V gene TRBV29-1; D might be TRBD1 (5 bases). Between the trimmed V and J ends, which lost 0 bases and 6 bases, there was a span of 9 bases. In germline, CDR1 is SQVTM, CDR2 ANQGSEA. CDR3 length equals 13 residues. This CDR3 is CSVEEGVGQPQHF. CDR3 nucleotides: TGCAGCGTTGAAGAGGGGGTAGGTCAGCCCCAGCATTTT. Filled out from reference TRBV29-1 and TRBJ1-5, the complete variable domain reads SAVISQKPSRDICQRGTSLTIQCQVDSQVTMMFWYRQQPGQSLTLIATANQGSEATYESGFVIDKFPISRPNLTFSTLTVSNMSPEDSSIYLCSVEEGVGQPQHFGDGTRLSIL.

This clonotype was seen only once. The chain is built from TRBV7-3 and TRBJ1-1; no firm D call. Germline V gene data show CDR1 as SGHTA and CDR2 as FQGTGA. The CDR3 has 13 residues. V gave up 5 bases and J gave up 6 bases, with 13 bases separating them. The CDR3 reads CASSPGLGSEAFF. CDR3 DNA: TGTGCCAGCAGCCCAGGCCTGGGGTCTGAAGCTTTCTTT.

This clonotype came up a few times. This chain's CDR3 is CASRPYRSGANVLTF. DNA of the CDR3: TGTGCCAGCAGGCCCTACAGGTCTGGGGCCAACGTCCTGACTTTC. J is TRBJ2-6 and V is TRBV5-5; D perhaps matches TRBD1 (5 bases). CDR1 is SGHKS, CDR2 YYEKEE, per germline (reference sequence). The V and J ends lost 5 bases and 1 base respectively, with 10 bases between them. The CDR3 is 15 residues long.

The chain uses TRBV5-1 and TRBJ2-3; D unresolved. CDR3 length equals 13 residues. Germline values: CDR1 SGHRS, CDR2 YFSETQ. Trimming took off 2 bases at V and 4 bases at J, with 8 bases between the two ends. As DNA, the CDR3 is TGCGCCAGCAGCTTTAGGAGCTCAGATACGCAGTATTTT. Translating gives CASSFRSSDTQYF.

CDR3 protein: CASSPTSGGAKTQYF. CDR3 DNA: TGCGCCAGCAGCCCAACTAGCGGGGGGGCAAAGACCCAGTACTTC. The V call is TRBV5-1, the J call TRBJ2-5, with TRBD2 identical over 13 bases. This CDR3 region has 15 residues. V lost 4 bases to trimming and J lost 6 bases; unmatched junction nucleotides: 6. Germline V gene lookup returns CDR1 SGHRS and CDR2 YFSETQ. Full variable domain (remainder filled in from reference TRBV5-1 and TRBJ2-5): KAGVTQTPRYLIKTRGQQVTLSCSPISGHRSVSWYQQTPGQGLQFLFEYFSETQRNKGNFPGRFSGRQFSNSRSEMNVSTLELGDSALYLCASSPTSGGAKTQYFGPGTRLLVL.